Below are 16 T cell receptor beta chains sequenced from a single sample in a study of shared clonotypes between healthy human individuals. CD8 cells classed as naive were CD45RO-negative and positively selected for CCR7, excluding terminally differentiated effector memory CD45RA+ cells. Here immunoSEQ multiplex PCR was the method, and the copy in TCRdb shows in-frame clones only, minus some. Here the sample spans approximately 2,000,000 clones, 85% to 95% being singletons. The specimen was naive CD8+ T cells from PBMCs. The receptors were gathered from a man between 18 and 29 years old in good health. Some clones in this sample may be carry-over from other donors' samples.

This clone appeared a single time. The chain links TRBV10-3 to TRBJ2-4, with 9 positions matching TRBD1. V shed 0 bases and J 4 bases; nucleotides not matched to a gene: 1. The CDR3 totals 15 residues. Germline assignment: CDR1 ENHRY and CDR2 SYGVKD. CDR3 sequence reads: CAISESGTGKNIQYF. CDR3 DNA sequence: TGTGCCATCAGTGAGTCGGGGACAGGGAAAAACATTCAGTACTTC.

The V call is TRBV9, the J call TRBJ1-1; the match to TRBD1 covers 7 bases. The CDR3 totals 14 residues. J lost 2 bases, V lost 3 bases, and 4 bases had no gene match. Germline lookup yields CDR1 SGDLS and CDR2 YYNGEE. Here the CDR3 reads CASSEGQINTEAFF. Written as DNA, the CDR3 is TGTGCCAGCAGCGAGGGACAGATAAACACTGAAGCTTTCTTT. Supplemented by reference TRBV9 and TRBJ1-1, the full variable domain reads DSGVTQTPKHLITATGQRVTLRCSPRSGDLSVYWYQQSLDQGLQFLIQYYNGEERAKGNILERFSAQQFPDLHSELNLSSLELGDSALYFCASSEGQINTEAFFGQGTRLTVV.

A word on this clone: Distinct nucleotide sequences in the sample also encode this CDR3. The chain has TRBV19 and TRBJ2-2; D uncertain. The CDR3 sequence is 11 residues long. Deletions cut 9 bases from V and 4 bases from J, with 6 bases between. Germline lookup yields CDR1 LNHDA and CDR2 SQIVND (reference sequence). CDR3 nucleotide sequence: TGTGCCAGCCGAAGCACCGGGGAGCTGTTTTTT. Translation gives CASRSTGELFF. The variable domain in full, with the rest retrieved from reference TRBV19 and TRBJ2-2, is DGGITQSPKYLFRKEGQNVTLSCEQNLNHDAMYWYRQDPGQGLRLIYYSQIVNDFQKGDIAEGYSVSREKKESFPLTVTSAQKNPTAFYLCASRSTGELFFGEGSRLTVL.

The chain joins TRBV7-7 to TRBJ1-1; D is undetermined. Trimming shortened V by 5 bases and J by 1 base, and 8 bases separated the two germline ends. CDR3 length: 13 residues. Germline V gene sequence: CDR1 SSHAT, CDR2 FNYEAQ (reference sequence). The CDR3 sequence: CASSQNRNTEAFF. CDR3 coding DNA: TGTGCCAGCAGCCAGAACAGGAACACTGAAGCTTTCTTT.

The chain combines TRBV4-1 with TRBJ1-2; TRBD1 might be the D (6 bases). The CDR3 totals 14 residues. V lost 0 bases and J lost 6, with 11 bases in between. The germline V gene encodes CDR1 MGHRA and CDR2 YSYEKL. The CDR3, as DNA: TGCGCCAGCAGCCAAGAACCCAGGGGCCATGGCTACACCTTC. As protein: CASSQEPRGHGYTF.

The V gene is TRBV28, the J gene TRBJ2-7; either TRBD1 or TRBD2 may fit D (5 bases each). CDR3 length: 15 amino acids. CDR1 MDHEN and CDR2 SYDVKM come from the germline V gene. Trimming stripped 1 base from V and 1 base from J, with 11 bases between. CDR3 loop: CASSLFGAGSYEQYF. CDR3 in DNA: TGTGCCAGCAGTTTATTCGGGGCAGGATCCTACGAGCAGTACTTC.

The V gene is TRBV27, the J gene TRBJ2-7; D may be TRBD2 (5 bases). The CDR3 length is 14 residues. Germline-derived CDR1 and CDR2 are MNHEY and SMNVEV (reference sequence). Trimming pared 1 base from V and 3 bases from J, leaving 10 bases between. CDR3 loop: CASSLFEGLYEQYF. CDR3 DNA: TGTGCCAGCAGTTTATTCGAGGGCCTCTACGAGCAGTACTTC.

The rearrangement links TRBV27 to TRBJ1-1; D is uncertain. There are 17 residues in the CDR3. V was trimmed by 5 bases and J by 0 bases, leaving 19 bases between them. Germline values: CDR1 MNHEY, CDR2 SMNVEV (reference sequence). CDR3 region: CASSGLPVDGVNTEAFF. The CDR3 nucleotides are TGTGCCAGCAGTGGCTTACCTGTGGACGGAGTGAACACTGAAGCTTTCTTT.

This clone was counted a single time. The germline gene is not matched at one end of the junction; a read error may be the cause. This chain uses TRBV6-1 with TRBJ1-2; no definite D call. The CDR3 contains 13 residues. Looked up from germline, CDR1 is MNHNS and CDR2 is SASEGT. Here the CDR3 DNA reads TGTGCCAGCACTGAATCTCTCGGCTATGGCTACACCTTC. It yields the protein CASTESLGYGYTF.

The rearrangement links TRBV4-3 to TRBJ2-1; D is possibly TRBD2 (6 bases). The ends were cut back, 4 bases at V and 0 bases at J, with 13 bases in the middle. The germline V gene encodes CDR1 LGHNA and CDR2 YSLEER. The CDR3 contains 16 residues. The CDR3 spells CASSLAGIPSYNEQFF. CDR3 sequence (DNA): TGCGCCAGCAGCCTGGCGGGGATACCCTCCTACAATGAGCAGTTCTTC.

V is TRBV7-6 and J is TRBJ2-7, with 7 bases aligning to TRBD1. The CDR3 covers 14 residues. V was pared by 5 bases and J by 1 base, with 5 bases of the junction left unmatched. Germline CDR1 and CDR2: SGHVS and FNYEAQ. CDR3 residues: CASSQQGSSYEQYF. The DNA of the CDR3 is TGTGCCAGCAGCCAACAGGGGTCTTCCTACGAGCAGTACTTC.

The chain employs TRBV19 and TRBJ1-5; 8 nucleotides line up with TRBD1. The CDR3 spans 15 residues. Germline CDR1 and CDR2: LNHDA and SQIVND (reference sequence). V was pared by 6 bases and J by 3 bases, with 7 bases of the junction left unmatched. As DNA, the CDR3 is TGTGCCAGTAGCAAGGGACAGGACCACAATCAGCCCCAGCATTTT. It is translated as CASSKGQDHNQPQHF.

CDR3 residues: CASSPTTMGSYNEQFF. As DNA, the CDR3 is TGCGCCAGCAGCCCAACCACGATGGGGTCCTACAATGAGCAGTTCTTC. The chain joins TRBV5-1 to TRBJ2-1; no definite D call. With 4 bases removed from V and 1 base from J, the gap between germline ends came to 15 bases. The CDR3 sequence is 16 residues long. Germline CDR1 reads SGHRS; CDR2 reads YFSETQ.

The chain links TRBV27 to TRBJ2-7; D gene ambiguous. The CDR3 spans 14 residues. With 1 base removed from V and 4 bases from J, the gap between germline ends came to 11 bases. The germline gives CDR1 MNHEY, CDR2 SMNVEV (reference sequence). In DNA, the CDR3 is TGTGCCAGCAGTTTATATTTAGGGAAGTACGAGCAGTACTTC. Its protein is CASSLYLGKYEQYF.

The V gene is TRBV7-8, the J gene TRBJ2-1, with a possible D match to TRBD1 (6 bases). The CDR3 loop spans 15 amino acids. V was shortened by 2 bases and J by 5 bases, with 13 bases between the two germline ends. The germline V gene encodes CDR1 SGHVS and CDR2 FQNEAQ. The CDR3 DNA is TGTGCCAGCAGCTTAACCATCGGACAGAACAATGAGCAGTTCTTC. It codes for CASSLTIGQNNEQFF. Variable domain in full (rest from reference TRBV7-8 and TRBJ2-1): GAGVSQSPRYKVAKRGQDVALRCDPISGHVSLFWYQQALGQGPEFLTYFQNEAQLDKSGLPSDRFFAERPEGSVSTLKIQRTQQEDSAVYLCASSLTIGQNNEQFFGPGTRLTVL.

The CDR3 bases are TGTGCCAGTAGGGGGGGATGGGGCCAGCCCCAGCATTTT. As protein: CASRGGWGQPQHF. This chain uses TRBV19 with TRBJ1-5; possibly TRBD1 for D (5 bases). Deletions cut 6 bases from V and 7 bases from J, with 13 bases between. CDR1 is LNHDA, CDR2 SQIVND, per germline (reference sequence). The length of the CDR3 is 13 residues.